This T cell receptor beta chain came from a study of response to subunit inactivated influenza vaccine. General study results and limits: The authors suggested that every seasonal influenza vaccination recruits few new T cells.

The CDR3 is made up of 18 amino acids. A note on this clonotype: Its antigen is as yet unknown.

TCRdb fed the RT-PCR reads into MiXCR, producing one record per CDR3 protein. The profile shows approximately 170,000 distinct CDR3 sequences, approximately 12% of them singletons. These data also featured in a second study, about T cells expressing NK-cell markers. That work contributes: UMIs were included in TCR beta cDNA generated by 5'RACE template switching. Each TCR beta repertoire originated in sorted T cells that were CD3+CD56+NKG2C+, CD3+CD56+NKG2C- or CD3+CD56-NKG2C+. Sequenced donors, eight in total, included seven who were HCMV-seropositive and one who was seronegative.

V gene TRBV21-1 combines with J gene TRBJ2-7; TRBD1, the D gene given by the table, was not confirmed from the DNA. TRBV21-1 is described as a pseudogene. The sequenced sample was CD8+ T cells sorted from PBMCs, obtained about 12 days after vaccination. This sequence was found in a man aged 45-60 years who received an inactivated influenza vaccine. The CDR3 region is CASSKARHGTASSYEQYF. The CDR3 region has the DNA TGTGCCAGCAGCAAAGCGCGACATGGGACAGCGAGCTCCTACGAGCAGTACTTC.